The next 27 T cell receptor beta chains were all read from a single sample in a study of identical twins. TCRdb reprocessed the 5' RACE reads via MiXCR and lists one record per CDR3 protein. This table has some 900,000 distinct CDR3 sequences, more than 9% appearing once. These data were also reused for a study on yellow fever vaccine responses in identical twins.

Sequencing input: PBMCs. Receptors originate from a woman aged 18-30 years in good health.

This clonotype was seen a few times. The J gene is TRBJ2-7, the V gene TRBV12-3 or TRBV12-4; TRBD1 aligns across 10 bases. The length of the CDR3 is 15 residues. V shed 5 bases, J shed 5 bases, and the junction held 9 bases outside the gene matches. The CDR3: CASSTRQGASHEQYF. CDR3 DNA sequence: TGTGCCAGCAGTACCCGACAGGGGGCCTCACACGAGCAGTACTTC.

The table lists this clonotype with a few counts. The chain is built from TRBV7-9 and TRBJ2-1; 9 bases map to TRBD1. Looked up from germline, CDR1 is SEHNR and CDR2 is FQNEAQ (reference sequence). J lost 6 bases, V lost 2 bases, and 2 bases had no gene match. The CDR3 loop spans 14 amino acids. The DNA of the CDR3 is TGTGCCAGCAGCTTAATGACAGGGGGCAATGAGCAGTTCTTC. Translation gives CASSLMTGGNEQFF.

A word on this clonotype: One junction end disagrees with the germline gene, perhaps due to a read error. The rearrangement joins TRBV12-3 or TRBV12-4 to TRBJ2-3, with no clear D. This CDR3 is built from 15 residues. The CDR3 DNA is TGTGCCGGCAGTGCCGGGTTTACTAGCACAGATACGCAGTATTTT. This translates into CAGSAGFTSTDTQYF.

The CDR3 DNA reads TGCAGTGCTAGAGGAACAACGGCCCAAAGGGCTAGCGGGAGTTACGAGCAGTACTTC. The encoded protein is CSARGTTAQRASGSYEQYF. This rearrangement joins TRBV20-1 to TRBJ2-7; 10 bases map to TRBD2. Germline V gene data show CDR1 as DFQATT and CDR2 as SNEGSKA (reference sequence). The trim removed 1 base at V and 4 bases at J, leaving 19 bases unmatched. CDR3 length: 19 amino acids.

The rearrangement joins TRBV20-1 to TRBJ2-3; D perhaps matches TRBD2 (6 bases). Germline V gene data show CDR1 as DFQATT and CDR2 as SNEGSKA (reference sequence). V was shortened by 5 bases and J by 0 bases, with 15 bases between the two germline ends. This CDR3 has 15 residues. The CDR3 sequence is CSAGELAPSTDTQYF. CDR3 DNA: TGCAGTGCTGGGGAACTAGCCCCTAGCACAGATACGCAGTATTTT.

The J gene is TRBJ2-5, the V gene TRBV24-1, with D perhaps TRBD1 or TRBD2 (5 bases each). The germline V gene has CDR1 KGHDR and CDR2 SFDVKD. This CDR3 comprises 18 residues. V gave up 3 bases and J gave up 1 base, with 20 bases separating them. The CDR3 loop reads CATSDPPYRDGSQETQYF. In DNA form, the CDR3 reads TGTGCCACCAGTGATCCCCCGTACCGGGACGGCTCCCAAGAGACCCAGTACTTC.

The chain is built from TRBV20-1 and TRBJ2-3; D might be TRBD2 (6 bases). Germline CDR1 is DFQATT and CDR2 is SNEGSKA (reference sequence). The CDR3 extends over 14 amino acids. With 0 bases removed from V and 2 bases from J, the gap between germline ends came to 9 bases. Written as DNA, the CDR3 is TGCAGTGCTAGAGATGCTAGCGCCACAGATACGCAGTATTTT. This translates into CSARDASATDTQYF.

This clonotype occurred a few times. The gene calls are TRBV12-3 or TRBV12-4 and TRBJ2-1; 9 positions match TRBD2. The length of the CDR3 is 15 residues. The V segment lost 3 bases and the J segment 6 bases; nucleotides outside the gene matches: 6. CDR3 bases: TGTGCCAGCAGTTTTGGCGGGAGGGCCACCAATGAGCAGTTCTTC. Translation: CASSFGGRATNEQFF.

This clonotype was observed at least ten times. This rearrangement joins TRBV11-2 to TRBJ1-1; D not certain. Germline V gives CDR1 SGHAT, CDR2 FQNNGV. This CDR3 has 14 residues. The ends were cut back, 3 bases at V and 1 base at J, with 9 bases in the middle. The CDR3 coding sequence is TGTGCCAGCAGCTTGGACGGTGGGAACACTGAAGCTTTCTTT. As protein: CASSLDGGNTEAFF.

This clonotype has only a few counts. The chain combines TRBV20-1 with TRBJ2-7, with 10 nucleotides matching TRBD2. The V gene's germline CDR1 is DFQATT and CDR2 SNEGSKA (reference sequence). CDR3 length: 13 residues. The CDR3, as DNA: TGCAGTACTAGCGGGGCCAATTCCTACGAGCAGTACGTC. It codes for CSTSGANSYEQYV.

The rearrangement joins TRBV24-1 to TRBJ2-5, with D possibly matching TRBD2 (6 bases). This CDR3 has 16 amino acids. Trimming stripped 4 bases from V and 2 bases from J, with 16 bases between. Looked up from germline, CDR1 is KGHDR and CDR2 is SFDVKD. The DNA of the CDR3 is TGTGCCACCAGTGACGCCAAGGGAGGTCGGCAAGAGACCCAGTACTTC. Its protein product is CATSDAKGGRQETQYF.

This clonotype was observed a handful of times. J is TRBJ2-1 and V is TRBV9; a weak D match, TRBD2 (6 bases). CDR3 length: 13 residues. Trimming removed 6 bases at V and 6 bases at J, with 13 bases between. Germline V CDR1 and CDR2: SGDLS, YYNGEE. CDR3 bases: TGTGCCAGCAAGCCCTCGGGGGTCAATGAGCAGTTCTTC. It yields the protein CASKPSGVNEQFF.

The chain carries TRBV12-3 or TRBV12-4 and TRBJ1-4; 9 positions match TRBD1. The CDR3 runs to 14 residues. V shed 6 bases, J shed 8 bases, and the junction held 7 bases outside the gene matches. CDR3 protein: CASRRGQGVEKLFF. The CDR3 nucleotides read TGTGCCAGCAGGAGGGGACAGGGCGTCGAAAAACTGTTTTTT.

This clonotype was counted many times. The rearrangement uses TRBV4-2 and TRBJ1-1; no clear D gene. The CDR3 loop spans 15 amino acids. V was cut by 0 bases and J by 0 bases, with 8 bases left in between. Germline values: CDR1 LGHNA, CDR2 YNFKEQ. The CDR3 loop is CASSQDQQMNTEAFF. DNA of the CDR3: TGTGCCAGCAGCCAAGATCAACAGATGAACACTGAAGCTTTCTTT.

This clonotype was found a few times. This chain uses TRBV7-3 with TRBJ2-1; 10 nucleotides line up with TRBD2. This CDR3 region has 19 residues. V shed 2 bases and J 4 bases; nucleotides not matched to a gene: 14. Germline values: CDR1 SGHTA, CDR2 FQGTGA. The DNA for the CDR3 is TGTGCCAGCAGCTTATTTAGGTCTAGCGGGAGAGGACGGTACAATGAGCAGTTCTTC. As protein: CASSLFRSSGRGRYNEQFF.

This clonotype was found many times. The rearrangement joins TRBV6-1 to TRBJ1-5; TRBD1 agrees at 9 bases. V gave up 5 bases and J gave up 0 bases; unmatched junction bases: 5. This CDR3 has 16 residues. Germline CDR1 MNHNS, CDR2 SASEGT. The CDR3 sequence: CASSHLTGGSNQPQHF. CDR3 nucleotides: TGTGCCAGCAGTCATTTGACAGGGGGTAGCAATCAGCCCCAGCATTTT.

V gene TRBV9 combines with J gene TRBJ2-7; 9 bases agree with TRBD1. CDR3 length equals 16 residues. The germline CDR1 and CDR2 sequences are SGDLS and YYNGEE. Losses at the gene ends were 8 bases for V and 3 bases for J; bases not matched to a gene: 15. CDR3: CASATGGDRLGYEQYF. The DNA for the CDR3 is TGTGCCAGTGCCACAGGGGGCGACCGCCTCGGCTACGAGCAGTACTTC.

This clonotype was observed a handful of times. The chain uses TRBV28 and TRBJ2-7; perhaps TRBD1 as D (8 bases). V was cut by 3 bases and J by 3 bases, with 15 bases left in between. CDR3 length: 15 residues. The germline gives CDR1 MDHEN, CDR2 SYDVKM. In DNA form, the CDR3 reads TGTGCCAGCAGTTTCGGACAGGGAGGGTTCTACGAGCAGTACGTC. Translation: CASSFGQGGFYEQYV.

This chain's CDR3 is CASSLSRLAKNIQYF. The CDR3 region has the DNA TGTGCCAGCAGCTTGAGCCGGTTAGCCAAAAACATTCAGTACTTC. The chain links TRBV5-6 to TRBJ2-4; the D is unclear. Between the trimmed V and J ends, which lost 1 base and 0 bases, there was a span of 8 bases. The CDR3 totals 15 residues. CDR1 and CDR2 (germline): SGHDT, YYEEEE. Full variable domain (remainder filled in from reference TRBV5-6 and TRBJ2-4): DAGVTQSPTHLIKTRGQQVTLRCSPKSGHDTVSWYQQALGQGPQFIFQYYEEEERQRGNFPDRFSGHQFPNYSSELNVNALLLGDSALYLCASSLSRLAKNIQYFGAGTRLSVL.

This clonotype turned up a few times. The chain uses TRBV3-1 and TRBJ1-5; D is possibly TRBD1 (6 bases). Trimming left V 6 bases short and J 2 bases short, with 11 bases between. CDR1 and CDR2 from the germline V gene are LGHDT and YNNKEL (reference sequence). This CDR3 contains 14 residues. The chain's CDR3 is CASSTGHRNQPQHF. The CDR3 nucleotides read TGTGCCAGCAGTACGGGACACCGCAATCAGCCCCAGCATTTT.

This clonotype was seen at least ten times. The chain uses TRBV10-3 and TRBJ2-5, with 7 bases identical to TRBD2. The V gene's germline CDR1 is ENHRY and CDR2 SYGVKD. The CDR3 loop spans 17 amino acids. The V and J ends lost 3 bases and 0 bases, in that order; junction bases with no gene match: 10. This CDR3 is CAISDPRGGDYQETQYF. CDR3 coding DNA: TGTGCCATCAGTGACCCGCGGGGAGGGGACTACCAAGAGACCCAGTACTTC.

The rearrangement links TRBV29-1 to TRBJ2-1, with 14 bases identical to TRBD2. The germline gives CDR1 SQVTM, CDR2 ANQGSEA. V shed 4 bases, J shed 8 bases, and the junction held 10 bases outside the gene matches. The CDR3 is 16 residues long. CDR3 in amino acids: CSVALRTSGGPYEQFF. The CDR3 DNA follows: TGCAGCGTTGCCTTAAGGACTAGCGGGGGGCCCTATGAGCAGTTCTTC.

This clonotype was counted only a few times. The chain couples TRBV7-9 to TRBJ2-7; maybe TRBD1 (6 bases). CDR3 length equals 14 residues. Trimming cost V 4 bases and J 1 base, with 11 bases left between them. Germline V gene data show CDR1 as SEHNR and CDR2 as FQNEAQ (reference sequence). CDR3: CASSSVDRSYEQYF. The CDR3 coding sequence is TGTGCCAGCAGCTCCGTGGACAGATCCTACGAGCAGTACTTC. Looking up the rest from reference TRBV7-9 and TRBJ2-7 gives the full variable domain: DTGVSQNPRHKITKRGQNVTFRCDPISEHNRLYWYRQTLGQGPEFLTYFQNEAQLEKSRLLSDRFSAERPKGSFSTLEIQRTEQGDSAMYLCASSSVDRSYEQYFGPGTRLTVT.

Only a few counts were recorded for this clonotype. V is TRBV3-1 and J is TRBJ1-6, with D possibly TRBD1 on 6 matching bases. The V end was cut by 5 bases, the J end by 7 bases, with 15 bases between. CDR3 length: 15 amino acids. CDR1 is LGHDT, CDR2 YNNKEL, per germline (reference sequence). The CDR3 DNA sequence: TGTGCCAGCAGCGCCCAGACAGGAACCAATTCACCCCTCCACTTT. As protein: CASSAQTGTNSPLHF.

In its sample, this clonotype was seen a few times. CDR3 loop: CAISSGTSGNNEQFF. The CDR3, as DNA: TGTGCCATCAGCTCCGGGACTAGCGGAAACAATGAGCAGTTCTTC. The J gene is TRBJ2-1, the V gene TRBV10-3; 11 bases align to TRBD2. The length of the CDR3 is 15 residues. CDR1 and CDR2 from the germline V gene are ENHRY and SYGVKD. V lost 6 bases and J lost 5; bases outside the gene matches: 6.

At least ten counts were recorded for this clonotype. The V and J genes are TRBV6-1 and TRBJ1-1; D perhaps matches TRBD1 (5 bases). Trimming pared 2 bases from V and 5 bases from J, leaving 15 bases between. This CDR3 contains 15 residues. From germline, CDR1 is MNHNS and CDR2 SASEGT. The CDR3, as DNA: TGTGCCAGCAGTGAAAAAGGACACCCGAGTACTGAAGCTTTCTTT. Encoded protein: CASSEKGHPSTEAFF.

In its sample, this clonotype was seen a few times. The chain joins TRBV20-1 to TRBJ2-1, with a weak D call TRBD2 (6 bases). V was trimmed by 5 bases and J by 6 bases, leaving 20 bases between them. From germline, CDR1 is DFQATT and CDR2 SNEGSKA (reference sequence). CDR3 length: 15 amino acids. The CDR3 loop reads CSASGRELKSNEQFF. In DNA form, the CDR3 reads TGCAGTGCTTCGGGACGGGAGTTGAAGAGCAATGAGCAGTTCTTC.